The 4 T cell receptor beta chains in this list originate from one sample, sequenced in a study of cytomegalovirus exposure and HLA in healthy donors. Use of 60 Vbeta and 13 Jbeta primers characterized the PCR. Here immunoSEQ multiplex PCR was the method, and the copy in TCRdb shows in-frame clones only, minus some. The table shows roughly 150,000 clones, with around 73% occurring only once. The sequenced sample was PBMCs. These receptors all stem from a woman aged 18-29 years in good health and CMV-seronegative.

This sequence joins TRBV30 and TRBJ2-7, with a weak D call TRBD1 (6 bases). V lost 0 bases and J lost 3, with 15 bases in between. Germline V gene data show CDR1 as GTSNPN and CDR2 as SVGIG (reference sequence). CDR3 length: 15 residues. The CDR3 nucleotides are TGTGCCTGGAGTGTACGCGGCAGGGGAAACTACGAGCAGTACGTC. This sequence encodes CAWSVRGRGNYEQYV.

The CDR3 DNA reads TGTGCCAGCACCTGGGACAGGGATCAGCCCCAGCATTTT. It codes for CASTWDRDQPQHF. The gene calls are TRBV2 and TRBJ1-5; 9 nucleotides match TRBD1. Germline trimming cut 7 bases from V and 5 bases from J; bases unmatched to any gene: 3. The CDR3 totals 13 residues. Per germline, CDR1 SNHLY and CDR2 FYNNEI. Full variable domain (missing parts from reference TRBV2 and TRBJ1-5): EPEVTQTPSHQVTQMGQEVILRCVPISNHLYFYWYRQILGQKVEFLVSFYNNEISEKSEIFDDQFSVERPDGSNFTLKIRSTKLEDSAMYFCASTWDRDQPQHFGDGTRLSIL.

The chain carries TRBV2 and TRBJ1-2; 8 bases fit TRBD1. Germline-derived CDR1 and CDR2 are SNHLY and FYNNEI. This CDR3 is built from 15 residues. Losses at the gene ends were 3 bases for V and 2 bases for J; bases not matched to a gene: 5. DNA of the CDR3: TGTGCCAGCAGTGAGAGGCAGGGGGCCAACTATGGCTACACCTTC. This encodes CASSERQGANYGYTF.

This clone was picked up one time. The V gene is TRBV29-1, the J gene TRBJ2-3, with 8 nucleotides matching TRBD1. V shed 0 bases and J 1 base; nucleotides not matched to a gene: 3. Germline V gene sequence: CDR1 SQVTM, CDR2 ANQGSEA. This CDR3 has 15 residues. Here the CDR3 DNA reads TGCAGCGTTGAAGATTCGGGACAGGGCACAGATACGCAGTATTTT. It specifies CSVEDSGQGTDTQYF.